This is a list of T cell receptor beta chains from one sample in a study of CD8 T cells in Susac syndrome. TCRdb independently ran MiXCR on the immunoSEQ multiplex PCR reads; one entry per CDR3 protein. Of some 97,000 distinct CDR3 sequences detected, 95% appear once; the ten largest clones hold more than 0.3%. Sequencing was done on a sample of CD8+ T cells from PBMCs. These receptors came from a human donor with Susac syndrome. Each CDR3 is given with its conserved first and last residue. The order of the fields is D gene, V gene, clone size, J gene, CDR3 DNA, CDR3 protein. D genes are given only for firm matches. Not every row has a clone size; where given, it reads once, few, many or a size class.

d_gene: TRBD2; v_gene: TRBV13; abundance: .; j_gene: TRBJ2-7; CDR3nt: TGTGCCAGCAGACTCGGGACTAGCGGCTCCTACGAGCAGTACTTC; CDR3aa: CASRLGTSGSYEQYF
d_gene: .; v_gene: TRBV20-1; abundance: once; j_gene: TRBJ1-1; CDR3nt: TGCAGTGGTAATAGAGGGCTGAACACTGAAGCTTTCTTT; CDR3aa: CSGNRGLNTEAFF
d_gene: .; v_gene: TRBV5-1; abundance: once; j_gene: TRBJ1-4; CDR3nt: TGCGCCAGCAGCTTGGATCAGGACGCTAATGAAAAACTGTTTTTT; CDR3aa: CASSLDQDANEKLFF
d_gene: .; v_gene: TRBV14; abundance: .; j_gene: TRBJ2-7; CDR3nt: TGTGCCAGCAGCCAACTCGACAGCCCGAGCTCCTACGAGCAGTACTTC; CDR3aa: CASSQLDSPSSYEQYF
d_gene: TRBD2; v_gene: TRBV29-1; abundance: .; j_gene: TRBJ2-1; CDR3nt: TGCAGCGTTGGGCCGCCAGGACTAGCTCTCAATGAGCAGTTCTTC; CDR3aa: CSVGPPGLALNEQFF
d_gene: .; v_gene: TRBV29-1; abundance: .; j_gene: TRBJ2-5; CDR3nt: TGCAGCGTTGAAGATCGTTTGAAGACCCAGTACTTC; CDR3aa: CSVEDRLKTQYF
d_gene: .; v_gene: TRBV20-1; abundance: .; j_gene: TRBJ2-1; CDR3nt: TGCAGTGCCACCAGAGGGGATGTGGAGCAGTTCTTC; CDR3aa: CSATRGDVEQFF
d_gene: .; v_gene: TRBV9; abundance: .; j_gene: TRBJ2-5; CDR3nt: TGTGCCAGCAGCGGGCCCTTGGGGGGCCAGGGGGAGACCCAGTACTTC; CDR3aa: CASSGPLGGQGETQYF
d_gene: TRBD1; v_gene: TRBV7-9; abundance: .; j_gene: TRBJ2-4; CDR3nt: TGTGCCAGCAGCCCGGACAGGGAGGTAAACATTCAGTACTTC; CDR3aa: CASSPDREVNIQYF
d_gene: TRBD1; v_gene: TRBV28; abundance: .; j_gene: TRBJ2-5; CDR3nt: TGTGCCAGCAGACCCCCGGGACAGGGATTGGGAACCCAGTACTTC; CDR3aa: CASRPPGQGLGTQYF
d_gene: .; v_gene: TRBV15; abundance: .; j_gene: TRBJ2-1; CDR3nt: TGTGCCACCAGTTTGAGAGCGGACGGACTCAATGAGCAGTTCTTC; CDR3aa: CATSLRADGLNEQFF
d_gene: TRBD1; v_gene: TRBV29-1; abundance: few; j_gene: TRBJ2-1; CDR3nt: TGCACGACGACCGGGGACAGGGGGAATGAGCAGTTCTTC; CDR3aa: CTTTGDRGNEQFF
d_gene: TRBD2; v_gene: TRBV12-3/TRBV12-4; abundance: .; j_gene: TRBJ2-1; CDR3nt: TGTGCCAGCAGCCGTAGCGGGAACAATGAGCAGTTCTTC; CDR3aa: CASSRSGNNEQFF
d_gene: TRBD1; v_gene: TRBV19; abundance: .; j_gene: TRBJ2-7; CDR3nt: TGTGCCAGTAGTAAGGGACAGGAGACCTACGAGCAGTACTTC; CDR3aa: CASSKGQETYEQYF
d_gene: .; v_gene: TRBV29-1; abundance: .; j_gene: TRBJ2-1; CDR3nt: TGCAGCGTTCGACAGGACGGGTGGGTTGAGCAGTTCTTC; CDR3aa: CSVRQDGWVEQFF
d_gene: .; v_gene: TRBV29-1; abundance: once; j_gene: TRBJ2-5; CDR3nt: TGCAGCGTTAGGTCCCGACCGCAAGAGACCCAGTACTTC; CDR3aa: CSVRSRPQETQYF
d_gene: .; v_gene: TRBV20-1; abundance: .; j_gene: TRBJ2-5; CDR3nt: TGCAGTGCTAGAGAAGGGGAAGAGACCCAGTACTTC; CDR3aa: CSAREGEETQYF
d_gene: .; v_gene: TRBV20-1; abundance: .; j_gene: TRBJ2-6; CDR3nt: TGCAGTGCTAGTCCAGGCGTCTCTGGGGCCAACGTCCTGACTTTC; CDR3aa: CSASPGVSGANVLTF
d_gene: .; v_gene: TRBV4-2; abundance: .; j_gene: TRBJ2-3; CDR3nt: TGTGCCAGCAGCCAAGAGGCAGGGGTCGCCACAGATACGCAGTATTTT; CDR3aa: CASSQEAGVATDTQYF
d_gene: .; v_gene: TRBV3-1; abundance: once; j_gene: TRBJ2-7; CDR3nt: TGTGCCAGCAGACTAGCCGTGGAGCCCCTCTACGAGCAGTACTTC; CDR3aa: CASRLAVEPLYEQYF
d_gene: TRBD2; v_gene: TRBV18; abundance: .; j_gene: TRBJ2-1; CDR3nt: TGTGCCAGCTCACCAGGCCTAGCGGCCTACAATGAGCAGTTCTTC; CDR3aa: CASSPGLAAYNEQFF
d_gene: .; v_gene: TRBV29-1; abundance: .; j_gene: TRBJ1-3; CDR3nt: TGCAGCGTTGAAGCTTCTGGAAACACCATATATTTT; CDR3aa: CSVEASGNTIYF
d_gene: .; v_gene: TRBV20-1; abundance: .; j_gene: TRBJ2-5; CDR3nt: TGCAGTGCCAACCAGGGACTGTGGGAGACCCAGTACTTC; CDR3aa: CSANQGLWETQYF
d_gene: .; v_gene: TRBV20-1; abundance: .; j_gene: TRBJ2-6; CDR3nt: TGCAGTGCCACGGACGGGCACTCTGGGGCCAACGTCCTGACTTTC; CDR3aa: CSATDGHSGANVLTF
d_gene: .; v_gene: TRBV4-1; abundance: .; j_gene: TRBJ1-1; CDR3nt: TGCGCCAGCAGCCAAGAACCCCATCTACCGAACACTGAAGCTTTCTTT; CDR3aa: CASSQEPHLPNTEAFF
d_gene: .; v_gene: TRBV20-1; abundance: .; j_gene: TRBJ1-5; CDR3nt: TGCAGTGCCGGGGGTCAGCCCCAGCATTTT; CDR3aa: CSAGGQPQHF
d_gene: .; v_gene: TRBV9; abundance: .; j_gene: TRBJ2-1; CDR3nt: TGTGCCAGCAGCGCTAACAATGAGCAGTTCTTC; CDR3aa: CASSANNEQFF
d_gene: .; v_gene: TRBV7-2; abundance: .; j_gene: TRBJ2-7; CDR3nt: TGTGCCAGCAGCCGGACCTACGAGCAGTACTTC; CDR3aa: CASSRTYEQYF
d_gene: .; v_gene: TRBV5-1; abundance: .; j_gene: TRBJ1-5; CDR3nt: TGCGCCAGCAGCTTGGGTGGCGGTCAGCCCCAGCATTTT; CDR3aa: CASSLGGGQPQHF
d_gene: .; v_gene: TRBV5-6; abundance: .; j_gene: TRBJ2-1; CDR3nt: TGTGCCAGCAGCTTGGACGAGGCGGGTGAGCAGTTCTTC; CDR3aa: CASSLDEAGEQFF
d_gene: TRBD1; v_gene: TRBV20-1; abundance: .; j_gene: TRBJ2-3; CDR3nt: TGCAGTGTCACCCGACAGGGGGCTTACACAGATACGCAGTATTTT; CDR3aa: CSVTRQGAYTDTQYF
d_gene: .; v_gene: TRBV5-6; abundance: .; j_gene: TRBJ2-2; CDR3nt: TGTGCCAGCAGCTTGTTTGTGGCCGGGGAGCTGTTTTTT; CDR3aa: CASSLFVAGELFF
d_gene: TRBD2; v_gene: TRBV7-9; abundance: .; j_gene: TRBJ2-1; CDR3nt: TGTGCCAGCAGCCGGGGGGGTAGCTATGAGCAGTTCTTC; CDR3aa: CASSRGGSYEQFF
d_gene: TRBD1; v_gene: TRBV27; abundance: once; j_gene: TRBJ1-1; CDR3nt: TGTGCCAGCGCCCACCGGACAGGAAAGAACACTGAAGCTTTCTTT; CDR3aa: CASAHRTGKNTEAFF
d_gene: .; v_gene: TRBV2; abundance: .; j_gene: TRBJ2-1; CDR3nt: TGTGCCAACGGTGAGCAGTTCTTC; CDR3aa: CANGEQFF
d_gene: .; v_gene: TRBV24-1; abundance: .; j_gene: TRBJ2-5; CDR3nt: TGTGCCACCAGTGACAGGACAGCGATACAAGAGACCCAGTACTTC; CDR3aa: CATSDRTAIQETQYF
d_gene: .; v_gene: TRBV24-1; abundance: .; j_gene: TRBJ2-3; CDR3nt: TGTGCCACCAGTGGGGGGGACACAGATACGCAGTATTTT; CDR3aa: CATSGGDTDTQYF
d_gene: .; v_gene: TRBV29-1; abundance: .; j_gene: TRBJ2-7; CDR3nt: TGCAGCGTTGACCGAGGGGCCTCCGAGCAGTACTTC; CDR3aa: CSVDRGASEQYF
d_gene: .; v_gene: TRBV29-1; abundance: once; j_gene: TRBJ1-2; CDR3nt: TGCAGCGTTGACTTGGGGACCACCAGCGGCTACACCTTC; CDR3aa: CSVDLGTTSGYTF
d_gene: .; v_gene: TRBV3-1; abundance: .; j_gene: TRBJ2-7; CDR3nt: TGTGCCAGCAGCCCGAGACAGTTTGGAATTTACGAGCAGTACTTC; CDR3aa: CASSPRQFGIYEQYF
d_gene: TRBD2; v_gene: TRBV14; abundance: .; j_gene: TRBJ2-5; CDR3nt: TGTGCCAGCAGCGCTACTCTAGCGGGGGTTGAGACCCAGTACTTC; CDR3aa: CASSATLAGVETQYF
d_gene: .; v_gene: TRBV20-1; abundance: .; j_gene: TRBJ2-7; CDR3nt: TGCAGTGCTAGCCTGAGTGCTCCGTACGAGCAGTACTTC; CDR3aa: CSASLSAPYEQYF
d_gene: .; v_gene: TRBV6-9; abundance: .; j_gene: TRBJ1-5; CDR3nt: TGTGCCAGCAAGGATCAGCCCCAGCATTTT; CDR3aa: CASKDQPQHF
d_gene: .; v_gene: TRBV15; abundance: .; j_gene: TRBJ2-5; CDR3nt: TGTGCCACCAGCAGACAACTAGACCAAGAGACCCAGTACTTC; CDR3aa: CATSRQLDQETQYF
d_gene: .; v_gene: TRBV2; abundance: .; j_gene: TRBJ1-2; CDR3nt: TGTGCCAGCAGCGACAGGCCTGGGGGCTACACCTTC; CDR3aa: CASSDRPGGYTF
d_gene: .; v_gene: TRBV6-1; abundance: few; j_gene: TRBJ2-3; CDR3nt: TGTGCCAGCAGTGTGATTAGCACAGATACGCAGTATTTT; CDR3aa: CASSVISTDTQYF
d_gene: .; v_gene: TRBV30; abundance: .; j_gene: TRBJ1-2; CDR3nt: TGTGCCTGGAGTGTACTAGGGGCGCTTAATCCCCCTCATGGCTACACCTTC; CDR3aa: CAWSVLGALNPPHGYTF
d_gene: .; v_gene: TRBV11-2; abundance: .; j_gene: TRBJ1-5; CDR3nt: TGTGCACGGGGGAGGAGCAATCAGCCCCAGCATTTT; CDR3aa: CARGRSNQPQHF
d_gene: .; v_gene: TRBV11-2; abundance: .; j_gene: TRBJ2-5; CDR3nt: TGTGCCAGCAGCTTAGTGGGCAGCCAAGAGACCCAGTACTTC; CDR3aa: CASSLVGSQETQYF
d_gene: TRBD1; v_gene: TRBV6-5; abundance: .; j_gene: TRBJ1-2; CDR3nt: TGTGCCAGCAGGGCTCGGGACAGGGAGAACTATGGCTACACCTTC; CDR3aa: CASRARDRENYGYTF
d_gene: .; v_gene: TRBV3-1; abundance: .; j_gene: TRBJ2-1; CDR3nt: TGTGCCAGCAGTCCCAACCTGGGACGGGATGAGCAGTTCTTC; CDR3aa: CASSPNLGRDEQFF
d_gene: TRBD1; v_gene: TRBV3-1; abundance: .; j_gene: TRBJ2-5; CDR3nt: TGTGCCAGCAGCCAAGTCGAGTCGGGACAGGGGGGAGATCAGGGAGAGACCCAGTACTTC; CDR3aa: CASSQVESGQGGDQGETQYF
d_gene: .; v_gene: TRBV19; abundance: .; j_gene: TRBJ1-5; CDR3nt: TGTGCCAGTAGTATCGATCTCGAGAAGCCCCAGCATTTT; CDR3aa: CASSIDLEKPQHF
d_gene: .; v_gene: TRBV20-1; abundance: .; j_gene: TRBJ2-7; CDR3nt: TGCAGTGCTGGGCAGCGGTACTTC; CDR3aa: CSAGQRYF
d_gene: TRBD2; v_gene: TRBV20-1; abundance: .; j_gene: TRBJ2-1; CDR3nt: TGCAGTGCTAGAGATCCCCGGGGGGCCTACAATGAGCAGTTCTTC; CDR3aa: CSARDPRGAYNEQFF